Following are 25 T cell receptor beta chains from one sample sequenced in a study of OX40 agonist ivuxolimab in advanced cancers. Profiled with immunoSEQ multiplex PCR; TCRdb holds only in-frame clones, not every one. In the table there are about 64,000 clones, about four fifths of which are singletons. The material was CD4+ or CD8+ T cells sorted from blood, obtained in a trial of the OX40 agonist ivuxolimab. Every receptor here comes from an adult with an advanced solid tumor such as melanoma, head and neck, liver or kidney cancer.

Points on this clone: This specimen includes other DNA sequences encoding the same CDR3. The gene calls are TRBV7-8 and TRBJ2-1, with 7 bases lining up with TRBD1. Per the germline V gene, CDR1 is SGHVS and CDR2 is FQNEAQ. The CDR3 has 13 residues. After removal of 5 bases from V and 6 bases from J, the junction contained 4 bases not matched to a gene. This CDR3 reads CASSGRQGNEQFF. CDR3 in DNA: TGTGCCAGCAGCGGACGACAGGGCAATGAGCAGTTCTTC.

The chain links TRBV19 to TRBJ1-5; 7 bases agree with TRBD1. Germline values: CDR1 LNHDA, CDR2 SQIVND (reference sequence). This CDR3 region has 14 residues. The ends lost 4 bases at V and 6 bases at J; junction bases unmatched: 6. The CDR3 sequence is CASSSKGAGQPQHF. Written as DNA, the CDR3 is TGTGCCAGTAGTAGCAAGGGGGCGGGTCAGCCCCAGCATTTT.

This chain links TRBV6-5 with TRBJ2-1; TRBD1 might be the D (5 bases). CDR1 is MNHEY and CDR2 is SVGAGI in the germline V gene. Trimming removed 6 bases at V and 1 base at J, with 13 bases between. The CDR3 sequence is 15 residues long. This CDR3 is CASSRVPSSYNEQFF. The CDR3 DNA sequence: TGTGCCAGCAGCAGGGTCCCCTCATCCTACAATGAGCAGTTCTTC.

The chain joins TRBV2 to TRBJ1-5; D call uncertain. The CDR3 spans 13 residues. V dropped 2 bases and J dropped 5 bases, with 7 bases sitting between them. The germline gives CDR1 SNHLY, CDR2 FYNNEI. Here the CDR3 DNA reads TGTGCCAGCAGTGAATCGAACGATCAGCCCCAGCATTTT. Amino acids: CASSESNDQPQHF.

This clone was seen only once. The CDR3 DNA reads TGTGCCAGCAGCTTACCAGCGGGGCCCAGTGATACGCAGTATTTT. Translated: CASSLPAGPSDTQYF. This chain links TRBV11-2 with TRBJ2-3, with 7 bases fitting TRBD2. Trimming removed 2 bases from V and 6 bases from J; junction bases left unmatched: 8. This CDR3 contains 15 residues. Germline V gene sequence: CDR1 SGHAT, CDR2 FQNNGV.

This clone was seen a handful of times. J is TRBJ1-2 and V is TRBV2; maybe TRBD1 (6 bases). The CDR3 covers 12 residues. Trimming left V 10 bases short and J 5 bases short, with 14 bases between. The germline V gene has CDR1 SNHLY and CDR2 FYNNEI. The CDR3 region has the DNA TGTGCCATCCTACAGGGACCTTATGGCTACACCTTC. This gives the protein CAILQGPYGYTF.

As DNA, the CDR3 is TGTGCCAGCAGCATTGGACAGGGCGGCAATCAGCCCCAGCATTTT. Protein: CASSIGQGGNQPQHF. The rearrangement uses TRBV9 and TRBJ1-5; 8 nucleotides align to TRBD1. The CDR3 runs 15 residues. V lost 4 bases, J lost 2 bases, and 5 bases stayed unmatched. The germline CDR1 and CDR2 sequences are SGDLS and YYNGEE.

The chain couples TRBV18 to TRBJ2-3, with 7 bases matching TRBD2. This CDR3 has 15 residues. The germline V gene encodes CDR1 KGHSH and CDR2 LQKENI. Trimming at V came to 3 bases and at J to 3 bases, leaving 6 bases not matched to a gene. CDR3 protein: CASSPYFGGTDTQYF. As DNA, the CDR3 is TGTGCCAGCTCACCCTATTTCGGGGGGACAGATACGCAGTATTTT. Full variable domain (rest looked up from reference TRBV18 and TRBJ2-3): NAGVMQNPRHLVRRRGQEARLRCSPMKGHSHVYWYRQLPEEGLKFMVYLQKENIIDESGMPKERFSAEFPKEGPSILRIQQVVRGDSAAYFCASSPYFGGTDTQYFGPGTRLTVL.

The chain uses TRBV4-3 and TRBJ2-5; no reliable D call. Germline V gene sequence: CDR1 LGHNA, CDR2 YSLEER. The CDR3 has 14 residues. The ends were cut back, 0 bases at V and 4 bases at J, with 9 bases in the middle. Written as DNA, the CDR3 is TGCGCCAGCAGCCAAGACCAACGAACAGAGACCCAGTACTTC. It specifies CASSQDQRTETQYF.

This chain uses TRBV18 with TRBJ2-1, with D hard to call. Looked up from germline, CDR1 is KGHSH and CDR2 is LQKENI. The CDR3 is 17 residues long. V lost 3 bases and J lost 0, with 15 bases in between. The CDR3 spells CASSPTAPIFSYNEQFF. Written as DNA, the CDR3 is TGTGCCAGCTCACCTACGGCACCAATCTTCTCCTACAATGAGCAGTTCTTC. Combining the CDR3 with reference TRBV18 and TRBJ2-1 gives the whole variable domain NAGVMQNPRHLVRRRGQEARLRCSPMKGHSHVYWYRQLPEEGLKFMVYLQKENIIDESGMPKERFSAEFPKEGPSILRIQQVVRGDSAAYFCASSPTAPIFSYNEQFFGPGTRLTVL.

The gene calls are TRBV7-8 and TRBJ2-7, with 12 bases matching TRBD1. The trim removed 5 bases at V and 7 bases at J, leaving 6 bases unmatched. Germline V gives CDR1 SGHVS, CDR2 FQNEAQ. The CDR3 totals 14 residues. The CDR3 DNA sequence: TGTGCCAGCAGCCCAGGGACAGGGGGCGGAGAGCAGTACTTC. It encodes CASSPGTGGGEQYF.

The rearrangement joins TRBV12-2 to TRBJ1-6; the table's D gene call, TRBD1, was not cross checked with the DNA. TRBV12-2 is a pseudogene segment. This CDR3 region has 16 residues. The CDR3 here is CASRLESDRDASPLHF. CDR3 nucleotide sequence: TGTGCAAGTCGCTTAGAATCGGACAGGGATGCTTCACCCCTCCACTTT.

The chain recombines TRBV7-9 with TRBJ1-2; tentatively, D is TRBD1 (5 bases). Germline values: CDR1 SEHNR, CDR2 FQNEAQ (reference sequence). The V end lost 4 bases, the J end lost 0 bases, and 15 bases lay between the germline ends. The CDR3 extends over 16 amino acids. CDR3 sequence: CASSSTGPTTNYGYTF. CDR3 bases: TGTGCCAGCAGCTCCACGGGACCGACAACTAACTATGGCTACACCTTC.

The chain couples TRBV2 to TRBJ2-1; 15 bases line up with TRBD2. The V segment lost 4 bases and the J segment 7 bases; nucleotides outside the gene matches: 2. CDR1 and CDR2 (germline): SNHLY, FYNNEI. CDR3 length: 15 amino acids. CDR3 in amino acids: CASSVGLAGGNEQFF. The CDR3 DNA reads as TGTGCCAGCAGTGTGGGACTAGCGGGGGGAAATGAGCAGTTCTTC.

V is TRBV5-1 and J is TRBJ2-7; possible D gene TRBD2, 5 bases. The V end lost 4 bases, the J end lost 7 bases, and 12 bases lay between the germline ends. Germline lookup yields CDR1 SGHRS and CDR2 YFSETQ. This CDR3 comprises 12 residues. CDR3 DNA sequence: TGCGCCAGCAGCCCCCGGGGTAAAGAGCAGTACTTC. This codes for CASSPRGKEQYF.

The chain employs TRBV27 and TRBJ2-7; D gene unclear. Germline V gene sequence: CDR1 MNHEY, CDR2 SMNVEV (reference sequence). V dropped 8 bases and J dropped 4 bases, with 12 bases sitting between them. The CDR3 sequence is 12 residues long. Written as DNA, the CDR3 is TGTGCCAGCGTAGGACGGCAATACGAGCAGTACTTC. Its protein is CASVGRQYEQYF.

The chain links TRBV19 to TRBJ2-4, with D unclear. The CDR3 loop spans 14 amino acids. The ends were cut back, 1 base at V and 7 bases at J, with 11 bases in the middle. CDR1 is LNHDA, CDR2 SQIVND, per germline (reference sequence). The CDR3 nucleotides are TGTGCCAGTAGTATAGTAAGCCCAGGCAACATTCAGTACTTC. This sequence encodes CASSIVSPGNIQYF.

CDR3 in amino acids: CASSSMSPRGNTEAFF. The CDR3 nucleotides read TGTGCCAGCAGTTCAATGAGCCCCCGGGGGAACACTGAAGCTTTCTTT. This rearrangement joins TRBV7-9 to TRBJ1-1; D is ambiguous. Germline V gene sequence: CDR1 SEHNR, CDR2 FQNEAQ (reference sequence). This CDR3 has 16 residues. With 6 bases removed from V and 1 base from J, the gap between germline ends came to 18 bases.

This clone has only a few counts. Other nucleotide sequences in the sample specify the same CDR3. The chain has TRBV10-1 and TRBJ2-2; 12 bases are a match to TRBD1. The germline V gene encodes CDR1 WNHNN and CDR2 SYGVQD (reference sequence). V dropped 6 bases and J dropped 5; count of bases not matched to a gene: 1. The CDR3 is 14 amino acids. In DNA form, the CDR3 reads TGCGCCAGCAGGGGACAGGGGGCAACCGGGGAGCTGTTTTTT. This encodes CASRGQGATGELFF.

This chain links TRBV5-6 with TRBJ2-1; 10 bases align to TRBD2. CDR1 SGHDT and CDR2 YYEEEE come from the germline V gene. The trim removed 0 bases at V and 0 bases at J, leaving 0 bases unmatched. This CDR3 has 16 amino acids. CDR3 DNA: TGTGCCAGCAGCTTGGTAGCGGGGGGCTCCTACAATGAGCAGTTCTTC. Translated, it gives CASSLVAGGSYNEQFF. Combining the CDR3 with reference TRBV5-6 and TRBJ2-1 gives the whole variable domain DAGVTQSPTHLIKTRGQQVTLRCSPKSGHDTVSWYQQALGQGPQFIFQYYEEEERQRGNFPDRFSGHQFPNYSSELNVNALLLGDSALYLCASSLVAGGSYNEQFFGPGTRLTVL.

This clone was found once. Mismatch with germline at one junction end may stem from a read error. The rearrangement joins TRBV18 to TRBJ1-5; D gene unclear. Per the germline V gene, CDR1 is KGHSH and CDR2 is LQKENI. The CDR3 has 14 residues. CDR3 DNA: TGTGCCAGCTCACCATCTGGGTTCGATCATCCCCAGCATTTT. Its protein product is CASSPSGFDHPQHF.

The chain uses TRBV19 and TRBJ2-2, with 8 bases identical to TRBD1. The CDR3 loop spans 15 amino acids. Germline V gene data show CDR1 as LNHDA and CDR2 as SQIVND (reference sequence). The ends lost 7 bases at V and 1 base at J; junction bases unmatched: 5. The CDR3 sequence: CASTRDRLNTGELFF. The CDR3 DNA sequence: TGTGCCAGTACCCGGGACAGGCTGAACACCGGGGAGCTGTTTTTT.

The chain uses TRBV18 and TRBJ1-1; D possibly corresponds to TRBD1 (5 bases). Germline V gene lookup returns CDR1 KGHSH and CDR2 LQKENI. V was cut by 2 bases and J by 0 bases, with 7 bases left in between. The CDR3 covers 14 residues. The CDR3 bases are TGTGCCAGCTCACCAACAGGCTTGAACACTGAAGCTTTCTTT. Amino acids: CASSPTGLNTEAFF.

The chain joins TRBV6-5 to TRBJ2-7, with D hard to call. The length of the CDR3 is 9 residues. Trimming removed 10 bases at V and 3 bases at J, with 4 bases between. In germline, CDR1 is MNHEY, CDR2 SVGAGI. CDR3 protein: CANLYEQYF. For the CDR3, the DNA is TGTGCCAACCTCTACGAGCAGTACTTC.

The chain combines TRBV19 with TRBJ2-7, with 7 bases lining up with TRBD1. Germline CDR1 reads LNHDA; CDR2 reads SQIVND (reference sequence). V lost 5 bases to trimming and J lost 0 bases; unmatched junction nucleotides: 7. The CDR3 sequence is 15 residues long. In DNA, the CDR3 is TGTGCCAGTAGTGTCCACAGGGGAAGCTCCTACGAGCAGTACTTC. Translating it yields CASSVHRGSSYEQYF. Using reference TRBV19 and TRBJ2-7 for the parts outside the CDR3, the full variable domain is DGGITQSPKYLFRKEGQNVTLSCEQNLNHDAMYWYRQDPGQGLRLIYYSQIVNDFQKGDIAEGYSVSREKKESFPLTVTSAQKNPTAFYLCASSVHRGSSYEQYFGPGTRLTVT.